Below, one TCR beta chain is given with its context. Antigen: not known. Clones were read by immunoSEQ multiplex PCR, and TCRdb kept only the in-frame ones, dropping some. This sample has 90,000 to 100,000 clones, with roughly 89% found just once. The data stem from a study of PD-1 blockade in classical Hodgkin lymphoma. Each patient relapsed following autologous stem cell transplantation, and prior brentuximab vedotin exposure differed. Each best response was a complete response, a partial response or progressive disease. Study-wide findings and caveats: Baseline diversity was lower in partial responders and progressors than complete responders. Exclusion was the outcome for patients who began nivolumab under 1 year after ASCT. Newly diagnosed patients had baseline TCR diversity that was reportedly lower than that of healthy donors.

V lost 0 bases and J lost 1, with 13 bases in between. From germline, CDR1 is MGHRA and CDR2 YSYEKL. CDR3 size: 16 residues. This clonotype originated in a human donor with classical Hodgkin lymphoma. V and J are TRBV4-1 and TRBJ2-7; the D gene could be TRBD1 or TRBD2 (5 bases each). The source was peripheral blood mononuclear cells (PBMCs), collected at baseline. The CDR3 coding sequence is TGCGCCAGCAGCCAAGATCGCCCAGGGAGTTCCTACGAGCAGTACTTC. This encodes CASSQDRPGSSYEQYF.